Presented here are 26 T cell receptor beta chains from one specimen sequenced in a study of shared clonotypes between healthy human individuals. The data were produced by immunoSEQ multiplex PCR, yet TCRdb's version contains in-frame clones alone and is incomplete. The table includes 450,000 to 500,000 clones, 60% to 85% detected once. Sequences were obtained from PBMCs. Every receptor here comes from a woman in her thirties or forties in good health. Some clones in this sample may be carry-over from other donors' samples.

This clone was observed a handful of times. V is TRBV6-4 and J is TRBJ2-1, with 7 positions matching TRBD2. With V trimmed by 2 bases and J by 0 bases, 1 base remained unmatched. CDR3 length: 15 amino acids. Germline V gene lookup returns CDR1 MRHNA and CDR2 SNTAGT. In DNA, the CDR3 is TGTGCCAGCAGTGACATAGCGGGCTCCTACAATGAGCAGTTCTTC. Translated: CASSDIAGSYNEQFF.

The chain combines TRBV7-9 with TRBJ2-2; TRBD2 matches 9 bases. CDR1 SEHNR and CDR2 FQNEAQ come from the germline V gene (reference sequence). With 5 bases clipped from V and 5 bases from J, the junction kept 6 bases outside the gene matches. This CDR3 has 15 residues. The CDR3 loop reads CASSGSGSRTGELFF. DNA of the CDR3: TGTGCCAGCAGCGGTAGCGGGAGTAGAACCGGGGAGCTGTTTTTT.

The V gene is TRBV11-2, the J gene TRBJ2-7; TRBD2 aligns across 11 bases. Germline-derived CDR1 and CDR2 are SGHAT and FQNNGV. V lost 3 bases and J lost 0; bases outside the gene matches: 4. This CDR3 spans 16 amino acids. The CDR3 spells CASSLAGTSGSYEQYF. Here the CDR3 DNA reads TGTGCCAGCAGCTTGGCCGGGACTAGCGGCTCCTACGAGCAGTACTTC.

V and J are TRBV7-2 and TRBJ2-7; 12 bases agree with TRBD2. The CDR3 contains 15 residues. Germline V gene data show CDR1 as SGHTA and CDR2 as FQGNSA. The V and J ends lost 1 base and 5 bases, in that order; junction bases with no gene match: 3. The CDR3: CASSLGLAGVHEQYF. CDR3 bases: TGTGCCAGCAGCTTAGGACTAGCGGGAGTCCACGAGCAGTACTTC.

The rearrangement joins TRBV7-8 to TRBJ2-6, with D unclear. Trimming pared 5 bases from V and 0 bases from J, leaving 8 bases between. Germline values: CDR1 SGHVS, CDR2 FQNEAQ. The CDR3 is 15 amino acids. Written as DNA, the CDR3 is TGTGCCAGCAGCCTTGAGTTCTCTGGGGCCAACGTCCTGACTTTC. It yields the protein CASSLEFSGANVLTF.

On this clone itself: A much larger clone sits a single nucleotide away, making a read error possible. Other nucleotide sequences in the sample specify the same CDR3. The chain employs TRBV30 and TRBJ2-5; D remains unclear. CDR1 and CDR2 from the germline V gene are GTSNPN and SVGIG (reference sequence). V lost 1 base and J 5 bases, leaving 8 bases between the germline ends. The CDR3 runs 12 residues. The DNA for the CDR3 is TGTGCCTGGAGTGACGGTAGGGAGACCCAGTACTTC. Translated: CAWSDGRETQYF.

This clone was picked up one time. This chain's CDR3 is CASSETGVTPLLNEKLFF. The CDR3 DNA reads TGTGCCAGCAGTGAAACGGGTGTCACCCCACTATTAAATGAAAAACTGTTTTTT. V is TRBV2 and J is TRBJ1-4; D ambiguous. CDR1 and CDR2 from the germline V gene are SNHLY and FYNNEI. V was cut by 2 bases and J by 5 bases, with 21 bases left in between. CDR3 length: 18 amino acids.

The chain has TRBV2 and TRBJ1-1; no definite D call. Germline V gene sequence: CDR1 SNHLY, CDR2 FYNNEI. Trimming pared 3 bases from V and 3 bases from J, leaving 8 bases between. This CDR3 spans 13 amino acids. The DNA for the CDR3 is TGTGCCAGCAGTGATGAGGTAGACACTGAAGCTTTCTTT. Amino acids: CASSDEVDTEAFF.

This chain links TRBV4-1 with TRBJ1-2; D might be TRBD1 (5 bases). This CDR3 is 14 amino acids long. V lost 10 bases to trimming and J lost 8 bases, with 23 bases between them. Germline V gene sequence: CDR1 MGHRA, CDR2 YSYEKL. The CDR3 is CATKSQVDLGGYTF. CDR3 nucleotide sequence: TGCGCCACCAAATCACAGGTGGACCTCGGGGGCTACACCTTC.

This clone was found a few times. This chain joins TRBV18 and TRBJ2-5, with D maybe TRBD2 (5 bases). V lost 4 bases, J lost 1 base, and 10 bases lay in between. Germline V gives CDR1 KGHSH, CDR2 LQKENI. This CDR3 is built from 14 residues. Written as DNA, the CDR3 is TGTGCCAGCTCACTAGCGAGGGCCCAAGAGACCCAGTACTTC. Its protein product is CASSLARAQETQYF.

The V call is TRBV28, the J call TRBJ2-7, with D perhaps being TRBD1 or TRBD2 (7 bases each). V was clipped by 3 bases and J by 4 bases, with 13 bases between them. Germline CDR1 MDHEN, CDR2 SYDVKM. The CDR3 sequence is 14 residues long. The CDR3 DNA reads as TGTGCCAGCAGTTTCCAGGGGGGGTCTTACGAGCAGTACTTC. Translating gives CASSFQGGSYEQYF.

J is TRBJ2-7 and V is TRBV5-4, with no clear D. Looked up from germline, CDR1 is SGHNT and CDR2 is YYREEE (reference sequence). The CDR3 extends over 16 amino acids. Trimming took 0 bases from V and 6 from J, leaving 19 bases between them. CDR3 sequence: CASSLGGSPARFEQYF. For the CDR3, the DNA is TGTGCCAGCAGCTTGGGAGGTAGCCCAGCGCGGTTCGAGCAGTACTTC. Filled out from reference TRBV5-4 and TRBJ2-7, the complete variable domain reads ETGVTQSPTHLIKTRGQQVTLRCSSQSGHNTVSWYQQALGQGPQFIFQYYREEENGRGNFPPRFSGLQFPNYSSELNVNALELDDSALYLCASSLGGSPARFEQYFGPGTRLTVT.

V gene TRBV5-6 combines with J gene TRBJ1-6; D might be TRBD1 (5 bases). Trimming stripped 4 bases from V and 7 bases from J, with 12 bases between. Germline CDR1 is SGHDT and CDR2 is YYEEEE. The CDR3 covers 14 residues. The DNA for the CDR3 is TGTGCCAGCAGCAGGGGACTTGGGAATTCACCCCTCCACTTT. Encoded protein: CASSRGLGNSPLHF.

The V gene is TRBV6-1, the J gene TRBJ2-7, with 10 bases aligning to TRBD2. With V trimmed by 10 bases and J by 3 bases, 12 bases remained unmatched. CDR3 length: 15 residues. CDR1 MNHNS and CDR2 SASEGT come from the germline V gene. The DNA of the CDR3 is TGTGCCACACTAGCGGGGCTCGAAGTCATCTACGAGCAGTACTTC. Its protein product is CATLAGLEVIYEQYF.

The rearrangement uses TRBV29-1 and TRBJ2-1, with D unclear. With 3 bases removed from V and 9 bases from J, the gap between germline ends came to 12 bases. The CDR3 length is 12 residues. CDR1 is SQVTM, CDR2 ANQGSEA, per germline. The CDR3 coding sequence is TGCAGCGTTGAGGCGGATCCAGGTGAGCAGTTCTTC. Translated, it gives CSVEADPGEQFF.

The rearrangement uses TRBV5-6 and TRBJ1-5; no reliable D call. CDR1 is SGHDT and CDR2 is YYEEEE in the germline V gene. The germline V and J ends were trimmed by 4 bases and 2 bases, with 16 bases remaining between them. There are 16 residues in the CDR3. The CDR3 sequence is CASSRERRSGNQPQHF. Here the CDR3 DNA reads TGTGCCAGCAGCCGTGAGCGTAGGAGCGGCAATCAGCCCCAGCATTTT.

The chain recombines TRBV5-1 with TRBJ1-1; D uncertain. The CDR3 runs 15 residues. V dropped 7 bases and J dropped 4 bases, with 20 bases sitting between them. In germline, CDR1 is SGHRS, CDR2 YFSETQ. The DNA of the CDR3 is TGCGCCAGCGCGATCCGAGGGCTTGAGGGCACTGAAGCTTTCTTT. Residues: CASAIRGLEGTEAFF.

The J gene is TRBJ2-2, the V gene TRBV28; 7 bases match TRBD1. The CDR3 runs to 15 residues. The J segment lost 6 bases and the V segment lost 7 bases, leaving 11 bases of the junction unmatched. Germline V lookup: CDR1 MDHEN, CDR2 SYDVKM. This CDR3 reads CASNTLGGAAGELFF. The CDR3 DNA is TGTGCCAGCAACACTTTAGGGGGCGCCGCCGGGGAGCTGTTTTTT.

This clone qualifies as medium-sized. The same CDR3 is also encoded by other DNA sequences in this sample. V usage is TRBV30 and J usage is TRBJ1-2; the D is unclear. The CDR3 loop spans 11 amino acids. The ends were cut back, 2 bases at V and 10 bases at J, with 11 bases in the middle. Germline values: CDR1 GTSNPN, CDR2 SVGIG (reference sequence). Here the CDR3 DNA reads TGTGCCTGGAGTTCTCCCGCGGACTACACCTTC. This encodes CAWSSPADYTF.

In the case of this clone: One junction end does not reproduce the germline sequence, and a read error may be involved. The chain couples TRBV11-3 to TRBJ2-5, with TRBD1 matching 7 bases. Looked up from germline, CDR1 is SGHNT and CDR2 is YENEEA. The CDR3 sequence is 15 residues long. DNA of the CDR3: TGTGCCAGCAGCTTAGCGGGGACAGCACAAGGGACCCAGTACTTC. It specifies CASSLAGTAQGTQYF.

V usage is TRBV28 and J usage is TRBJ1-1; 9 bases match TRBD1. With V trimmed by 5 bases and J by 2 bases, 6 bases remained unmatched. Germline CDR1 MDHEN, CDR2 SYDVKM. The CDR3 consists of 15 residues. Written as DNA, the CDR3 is TGTGCCAGCAGTCCCTCACAGGGGGCAAACACTGAAGCTTTCTTT. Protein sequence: CASSPSQGANTEAFF.

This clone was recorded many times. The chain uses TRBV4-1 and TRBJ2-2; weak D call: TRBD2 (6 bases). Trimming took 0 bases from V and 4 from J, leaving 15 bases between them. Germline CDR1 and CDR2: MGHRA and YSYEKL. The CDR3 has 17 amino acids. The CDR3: CASSQDVTGAGTGELFF. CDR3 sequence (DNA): TGCGCCAGCAGCCAAGATGTTACGGGAGCCGGCACCGGGGAGCTGTTTTTT.

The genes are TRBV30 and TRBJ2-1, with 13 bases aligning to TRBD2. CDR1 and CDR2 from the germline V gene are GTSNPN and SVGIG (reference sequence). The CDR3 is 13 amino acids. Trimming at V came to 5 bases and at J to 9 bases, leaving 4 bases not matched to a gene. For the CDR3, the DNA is TGTGCCTGGGGACTAGCGGGAGCTGGTGAGCAGTTCTTC. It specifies CAWGLAGAGEQFF.

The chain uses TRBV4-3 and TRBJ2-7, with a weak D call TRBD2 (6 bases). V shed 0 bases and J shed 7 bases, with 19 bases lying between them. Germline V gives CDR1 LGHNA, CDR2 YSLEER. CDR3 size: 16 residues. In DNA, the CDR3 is TGCGCCAGCAGCCAAGATGGTGGAGGGGTCGGACTAGAGCAGTACTTC. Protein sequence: CASSQDGGGVGLEQYF.

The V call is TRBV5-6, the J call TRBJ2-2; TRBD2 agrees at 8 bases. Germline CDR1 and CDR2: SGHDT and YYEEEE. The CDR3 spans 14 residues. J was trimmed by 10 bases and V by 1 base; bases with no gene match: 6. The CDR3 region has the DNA TGTGCCAGCAGCTTGATAGCCGGGAGGGTGGAGCTGTTTTTT. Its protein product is CASSLIAGRVELFF.

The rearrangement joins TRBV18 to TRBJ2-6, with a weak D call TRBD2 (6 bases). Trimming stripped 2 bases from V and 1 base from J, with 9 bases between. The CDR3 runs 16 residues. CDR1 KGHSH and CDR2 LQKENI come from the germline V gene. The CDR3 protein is CASSPTEGSGANVLTF. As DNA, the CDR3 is TGTGCCAGCTCACCAACGGAGGGGTCTGGGGCCAACGTCCTGACTTTC. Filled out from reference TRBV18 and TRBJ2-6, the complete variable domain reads NAGVMQNPRHLVRRRGQEARLRCSPMKGHSHVYWYRQLPEEGLKFMVYLQKENIIDESGMPKERFSAEFPKEGPSILRIQQVVRGDSAAYFCASSPTEGSGANVLTFGAGSRLTVL.